This is a list of T cell receptor beta chains from one sample in a study of blood T cell repertoires in COVID-19. Data came from immunoSEQ multiplex PCR; TCRdb stores just in-frame clones and leaves some out. The sample carries tens of thousands of clones, around 75% recorded once. The specimen was peripheral blood. Receptor source: a woman between 45 and 60 years old with acute or convalescent COVID-19. CDR3s include the opening cysteine and the closing phenylalanine or tryptophan. The D gene is left open where the match is weak. For some rows the clone size is stated as once, few or many, or as a class when expanded; others skip it.

J gene: TRBJ2-3
clone size: .
D gene: TRBD2
CDR3 length: 16
V gene: TRBV19
CDR3 protein: CASSISASGGLDTQYF
CDR3 DNA: TGTGCCAGTAGTATCTCGGCTAGCGGGGGACTTGATACGCAGTATTTT

J gene: TRBJ2-4
clone size: .
D gene: .
CDR3 length: 12
V gene: TRBV28
CDR3 protein: CASNSLGNIQYF
CDR3 DNA: TGTGCCAGCAATTCACTAGGAAACATTCAGTACTTC

J gene: TRBJ1-1
clone size: few
D gene: .
CDR3 length: 13
V gene: TRBV19
CDR3 protein: CASSIEQREKAFF
CDR3 DNA: TGTGCCAGTAGTATAGAACAGAGGGAAAAAGCTTTCTTT

J gene: TRBJ1-5
clone size: few
D gene: .
CDR3 length: 15
V gene: TRBV15
CDR3 protein: CATSREGASNQPQHF
CDR3 DNA: TGTGCCACCAGCAGAGAGGGGGCTAGCAATCAGCCCCAGCATTTT

J gene: TRBJ1-2
clone size: few
D gene: .
CDR3 length: 15
V gene: TRBV2
CDR3 protein: CASGGTQTSYYGYTF
CDR3 DNA: TGTGCCAGCGGAGGGACCCAGACCTCCTACTATGGCTACACCTTC

J gene: TRBJ1-1
clone size: .
D gene: TRBD1
CDR3 length: 15
V gene: TRBV19
CDR3 protein: CASSISGTANTEAFF
CDR3 DNA: TGTGCCAGTAGTATCTCCGGGACAGCTAACACTGAAGCTTTCTTT

J gene: TRBJ1-5
clone size: .
D gene: TRBD1
CDR3 length: 15
V gene: TRBV6-5
CDR3 protein: CASSYSGGGNQPQHF
CDR3 DNA: TGTGCCAGCAGTTACTCAGGGGGCGGCAATCAGCCCCAGCATTTT

J gene: TRBJ2-7
clone size: once
D gene: TRBD2
CDR3 length: 14
V gene: TRBV6-5
CDR3 protein: CASSIAGAFYEQYF
CDR3 DNA: TGTGCCAGCAGTATAGCGGGGGCCTTTTACGAGCAGTACTTC

J gene: TRBJ2-5
clone size: .
D gene: .
CDR3 length: 14
V gene: TRBV7-3
CDR3 protein: CASSPSSGGGTQYF
CDR3 DNA: TGTGCCAGCAGCCCGTCCAGCGGAGGAGGGACCCAGTACTTC

J gene: TRBJ2-2
clone size: .
D gene: .
CDR3 length: 12
V gene: TRBV5-1
CDR3 protein: CASSPFPGELFF
CDR3 DNA: TGCGCCAGCAGCCCCTTCCCCGGGGAGCTGTTTTTT

J gene: TRBJ2-7
clone size: .
D gene: .
CDR3 length: 15
V gene: TRBV27
CDR3 protein: CASSSLQGGRYEQYF
CDR3 DNA: TGTGCCAGCAGTTCTCTCCAAGGGGGTAGGTACGAGCAGTACTTC

J gene: TRBJ2-2
clone size: once
D gene: TRBD2
CDR3 length: 14
V gene: TRBV7-2
CDR3 protein: CASSLAGATGELFF
CDR3 DNA: TGTGCCAGCAGCCTAGCGGGGGCCACCGGGGAGCTGTTTTTT

J gene: TRBJ2-1
clone size: .
D gene: .
CDR3 length: 13
V gene: TRBV7-9
CDR3 protein: CASSPGLDNEQFF
CDR3 DNA: TGTGCCAGCAGCCCCGGACTTGACAATGAGCAGTTCTTC

J gene: TRBJ1-2
clone size: .
D gene: TRBD1
CDR3 length: 12
V gene: TRBV29-1
CDR3 protein: CSVGGTGNGYTF
CDR3 DNA: TGCAGCGTTGGGGGGACAGGGAATGGCTACACCTTC

J gene: TRBJ1-1
clone size: .
D gene: .
CDR3 length: 15
V gene: TRBV21-1
CDR3 protein: CASSKWGTGHTEAFF
CDR3 DNA: TGTGCCAGCAGCAAATGGGGGACAGGGCACACTGAAGCTTTCTTT

J gene: TRBJ2-7
clone size: once
D gene: .
CDR3 length: 15
V gene: TRBV27
CDR3 protein: CASSLRGSGPYEQYF
CDR3 DNA: TGTGCCAGCAGTCTACGGGGGTCGGGTCCGTACGAGCAGTACTTC

J gene: TRBJ2-7
clone size: .
D gene: .
CDR3 length: 13
V gene: TRBV19
CDR3 protein: CASSTVFGSEQYF
CDR3 DNA: TGTGCCAGTTCGACAGTATTCGGCTCCGAGCAGTACTTC

J gene: TRBJ2-2
clone size: .
D gene: .
CDR3 length: 17
V gene: TRBV7-8
CDR3 protein: CASSRRQGRVYTGELFF
CDR3 DNA: TGTGCCAGCAGCCGGAGGCAGGGGCGCGTCTACACCGGGGAGCTGTTTTTT

J gene: TRBJ1-6
clone size: .
D gene: .
CDR3 length: 16
V gene: TRBV13
CDR3 protein: CASSLRGFDGDSPLHF
CDR3 DNA: TGTGCCAGCAGTTTGAGGGGGTTCGACGGGGATTCACCCCTCCACTTT

J gene: TRBJ2-2
clone size: once
D gene: TRBD1
CDR3 length: 15
V gene: TRBV12-5
CDR3 protein: CASGLGDRDTGELFF
CDR3 DNA: TGTGCTAGTGGTTTGGGGGACAGGGACACCGGGGAGCTGTTTTTT

J gene: TRBJ2-4
clone size: .
D gene: TRBD1
CDR3 length: 17
V gene: TRBV10-2
CDR3 protein: CASSDRGQGAAKNIQYF
CDR3 DNA: TGCGCCAGCAGTGACCGTGGACAGGGGGCCGCCAAAAACATTCAGTACTTC

J gene: TRBJ2-1
clone size: .
D gene: .
CDR3 length: 15
V gene: TRBV7-9
CDR3 protein: CASSPGAGGRNEQFF
CDR3 DNA: TGTGCCAGCAGCCCCGGGGCAGGGGGGCGAAATGAGCAGTTCTTC

J gene: TRBJ2-7
clone size: .
D gene: TRBD1
CDR3 length: 14
V gene: TRBV28
CDR3 protein: CASSTGTVRSEQYF
CDR3 DNA: TGTGCCAGCAGCACCGGGACAGTTAGAAGCGAGCAGTACTTC

J gene: TRBJ1-3
clone size: .
D gene: .
CDR3 length: 15
V gene: TRBV27
CDR3 protein: CASSLSFRFGNTIYF
CDR3 DNA: TGTGCCAGCAGTTTATCTTTCCGGTTTGGAAACACCATATATTTT

J gene: TRBJ2-3
clone size: few
D gene: TRBD1
CDR3 length: 15
V gene: TRBV6-2/TRBV6-3
CDR3 protein: CASSRGDRDPDTQYF
CDR3 DNA: TGTGCCAGCAGTCGGGGGGACAGGGATCCAGATACGCAGTATTTT

J gene: TRBJ2-2
clone size: once
D gene: .
CDR3 length: 14
V gene: TRBV7-6
CDR3 protein: CASSPGHGLGELFF
CDR3 DNA: TGTGCCAGCAGCCCGGGACATGGGCTCGGGGAGCTGTTTTTT

J gene: TRBJ2-7
clone size: .
D gene: TRBD2
CDR3 length: 14
V gene: TRBV7-2
CDR3 protein: CASSLVGGGGEQYF
CDR3 DNA: TGTGCCAGCAGCTTAGTAGGCGGGGGGGGCGAGCAGTACTTC

J gene: TRBJ2-1
clone size: few
D gene: .
CDR3 length: 11
V gene: TRBV5-6
CDR3 protein: CASSLQVEQFF
CDR3 DNA: TGTGCCAGCAGCTTACAGGTTGAGCAGTTCTTC

J gene: TRBJ1-2
clone size: once
D gene: .
CDR3 length: 15
V gene: TRBV4-2
CDR3 protein: CASSQVGEAPNGYTF
CDR3 DNA: TGTGCCAGCAGCCAAGTAGGTGAGGCCCCGAATGGCTACACCTTC

J gene: TRBJ1-2
clone size: .
D gene: TRBD1
CDR3 length: 16
V gene: TRBV28
CDR3 protein: CASSGTGGEANYGYTF
CDR3 DNA: TGTGCCAGCTCCGGGACAGGGGGGGAAGCTAACTATGGCTACACCTTC

J gene: TRBJ1-4
clone size: .
D gene: .
CDR3 length: 13
V gene: TRBV2
CDR3 protein: CASSVSGREKLFF
CDR3 DNA: TGTGCCAGCAGTGTATCAGGGAGGGAAAAACTGTTTTTT

J gene: TRBJ1-5
clone size: .
D gene: TRBD1
CDR3 length: 15
V gene: TRBV19
CDR3 protein: CASSIDWTGGQPQHF
CDR3 DNA: TGTGCCAGTAGTATAGACTGGACAGGGGGTCAGCCCCAGCATTTT

J gene: TRBJ1-5
clone size: .
D gene: TRBD1
CDR3 length: 15
V gene: TRBV7-2
CDR3 protein: CASSSRQGVSQPQHF
CDR3 DNA: TGTGCCAGCAGCTCCCGACAGGGGGTTTCGCAGCCCCAGCATTTT

J gene: TRBJ1-2
clone size: .
D gene: .
CDR3 length: 12
V gene: TRBV29-1
CDR3 protein: CSVRQGGEGYTF
CDR3 DNA: TGCAGCGTTCGGCAGGGAGGAGAGGGCTACACCTTC

J gene: TRBJ2-5
clone size: once
D gene: TRBD2
CDR3 length: 15
V gene: TRBV9
CDR3 protein: CASSVAAGRVETQYF
CDR3 DNA: TGTGCCAGCAGCGTAGCGGCAGGGAGGGTGGAGACCCAGTACTTC

J gene: TRBJ1-5
clone size: .
D gene: .
CDR3 length: 15
V gene: TRBV6-6
CDR3 protein: CASTNRGQSNQPQHF
CDR3 DNA: TGTGCCAGCACCAACCGGGGACAAAGCAATCAGCCCCAGCATTTT

J gene: TRBJ1-5
clone size: few
D gene: TRBD1
CDR3 length: 14
V gene: TRBV28
CDR3 protein: CASSLWGQKQPQHF
CDR3 DNA: TGTGCCAGCAGTTTATGGGGACAGAAGCAGCCCCAGCATTTT

J gene: TRBJ2-7
clone size: .
D gene: TRBD2
CDR3 length: 17
V gene: TRBV5-1
CDR3 protein: CASSSGLAGGSSYEQYF
CDR3 DNA: TGCGCCAGCAGCTCGGGACTAGCGGGGGGTAGCTCCTACGAGCAGTACTTC

J gene: TRBJ2-4
clone size: once
D gene: TRBD2
CDR3 length: 16
V gene: TRBV5-1
CDR3 protein: CASRPGGGEYKNIQYF
CDR3 DNA: TGCGCCAGCCGGCCTGGCGGGGGAGAATACAAAAACATTCAGTACTTC

J gene: TRBJ2-5
clone size: .
D gene: TRBD2
CDR3 length: 13
V gene: TRBV5-6
CDR3 protein: CASSLGGGETQYF
CDR3 DNA: TGTGCCAGCAGCTTGGGCGGGGGAGAGACCCAGTACTTC

J gene: TRBJ2-3
clone size: few
D gene: TRBD2
CDR3 length: 16
V gene: TRBV9
CDR3 protein: CASSPLSGGTTDTQYF
CDR3 DNA: TGTGCCAGCAGTCCTCTCAGCGGGGGGACTACAGATACGCAGTATTTT

J gene: TRBJ2-3
clone size: .
D gene: TRBD1
CDR3 length: 15
V gene: TRBV9
CDR3 protein: CASSVATGETDTQYF
CDR3 DNA: TGTGCCAGCAGCGTAGCGACAGGGGAGACAGATACGCAGTATTTT

J gene: TRBJ1-3
clone size: .
D gene: .
CDR3 length: 16
V gene: TRBV27
CDR3 protein: CASSLSGSYSGNTIYF
CDR3 DNA: TGTGCCAGCAGTTTATCGGGCAGCTACTCTGGAAACACCATATATTTT

J gene: TRBJ1-1
clone size: .
D gene: .
CDR3 length: 15
V gene: TRBV28
CDR3 protein: CASSPVRGKNTEAFF
CDR3 DNA: TGTGCCAGCAGTCCTGTCCGGGGGAAGAACACTGAAGCTTTCTTT

J gene: TRBJ1-2
clone size: .
D gene: .
CDR3 length: 17
V gene: TRBV5-6
CDR3 protein: CASSPLPIFDSNYGYTF
CDR3 DNA: TGTGCCAGCAGCCCTCTTCCCATTTTCGACAGCAACTATGGCTACACCTTC

J gene: TRBJ1-1
clone size: few
D gene: .
CDR3 length: 13
V gene: TRBV28
CDR3 protein: CATSINMNTEAFF
CDR3 DNA: TGTGCCACCTCGATAAACATGAACACTGAAGCTTTCTTT

J gene: TRBJ1-2
clone size: .
D gene: .
CDR3 length: 15
V gene: TRBV11-1
CDR3 protein: CASSLANQAGYGYTF
CDR3 DNA: TGTGCCAGCAGCTTAGCAAACCAGGCTGGGTATGGCTACACCTTC

J gene: TRBJ2-2
clone size: .
D gene: .
CDR3 length: 17
V gene: TRBV19
CDR3 protein: CASSIEGGVVDTGELFF
CDR3 DNA: TGTGCCAGTAGTATAGAAGGGGGGGTTGTAGACACCGGGGAGCTGTTTTTT

J gene: TRBJ2-3
clone size: .
D gene: TRBD1
CDR3 length: 15
V gene: TRBV5-1
CDR3 protein: CASCLEGTGVDTQYF
CDR3 DNA: TGCGCCAGCTGCCTCGAGGGGACAGGGGTTGATACGCAGTATTTT

J gene: TRBJ1-5
clone size: .
D gene: TRBD1
CDR3 length: 13
V gene: TRBV30
CDR3 protein: CAWGTGEGQPQHF
CDR3 DNA: TGTGCCTGGGGGACAGGGGAAGGACAGCCCCAGCATTTT

J gene: TRBJ2-2
clone size: .
D gene: TRBD2
CDR3 length: 18
V gene: TRBV6-2/TRBV6-3
CDR3 protein: CASSYYRLAGVNTGELFF
CDR3 DNA: TGTGCCAGCAGTTACTACCGACTAGCGGGGGTCAACACCGGGGAGCTGTTTTTT

J gene: TRBJ2-5
clone size: .
D gene: TRBD1
CDR3 length: 15
V gene: TRBV5-5
CDR3 protein: CASTWPTGGQETQYF
CDR3 DNA: TGTGCCAGCACTTGGCCAACAGGGGGACAAGAGACCCAGTACTTC

J gene: TRBJ1-6
clone size: once
D gene: .
CDR3 length: 13
V gene: TRBV3-1/TRBV3-2
CDR3 protein: CASSQVQDSPLHF
CDR3 DNA: TGTGCCAGCAGCCAAGTCCAGGATTCACCCCTCCACTTT

J gene: TRBJ1-5
clone size: .
D gene: .
CDR3 length: 13
V gene: TRBV7-2
CDR3 protein: CASSFLDNQPQHF
CDR3 DNA: TGTGCCAGCAGCTTTCTAGACAATCAGCCCCAGCATTTT

J gene: TRBJ2-7
clone size: .
D gene: TRBD1
CDR3 length: 15
V gene: TRBV9
CDR3 protein: CASSATGATTYEQYF
CDR3 DNA: TGTGCCAGCAGCGCGACAGGGGCAACCACCTACGAGCAGTACTTC